These T cell receptor beta chains were read from a single sample in a study of T cell responses to AZD1222 COVID-19 vaccine. TCRdb's table, derived via immunoSEQ multiplex PCR, lists solely in-frame clones and lacks some. This table holds approximately 140,000 clones, about nine tenths found once. The sequencing used peripheral blood, collected 28 days after the second AZD1222 dose. Receptors were obtained from an adult who received the AZD1222 COVID-19 vaccine. Each CDR3 is given with its conserved first and last residue.

>TRBV10-1|18|TRBJ1-3
CASSRSGTGSTRGNTIYF
>TRBV5-4|16|TRBJ2-2
CASSLAQGRNTGELFF
>TRBV19|16|TRBJ2-5
CASSKTSGRAGETQYF
>TRBV7-3|17|TRBJ2-1
CASSLRPSHVSYNEQFF
>TRBV10-1|17|TRBJ2-2
CASSESRGRRDTGELFF
>TRBV5-1|15|TRBJ1-1
CASSGRQGANTEAFF
>TRBV5-5|13|TRBJ2-5
CASSSDRRGTQYF
>TRBV28|14|TRBJ2-5
CASRSGTPAPPWYF
>TRBV11-3|15|TRBJ1-1
CASSPGGGANTEAFF
>TRBV30|14|TRBJ1-1
CAWSVLTLNTEAFF
>TRBV30|14|TRBJ2-2
CAWRQGSNTGELFF
>TRBV10-1|14|TRBJ2-5
CASSAGGPQETQYF
>TRBV3-1/TRBV3-2|16|TRBJ1-2
CASSQVPGTANYGYTF
>TRBV10-3|12|TRBJ1-1
CAISESNTEAFF
>TRBV15|15|TRBJ1-5
CATSREQGSNQPQHF
>TRBV9|14|TRBJ2-1
CASSVSGGWNEQFF
>TRBV30|13|TRBJ2-2
CAWSISNTGELFF
>TRBV19|14|TRBJ1-2
CASSRSHIGYGYTF
>TRBV7-2|14|TRBJ1-1
CASTVATRNTEAFF
>TRBV12-3/TRBV12-4|11|TRBJ2-3
CASSRTDTQYF
>TRBV13|14|TRBJ2-7
CASSITTSGGEQYF
>TRBV6-4|15|TRBJ2-1
CASSVTSGSYNEQFF
>TRBV6-1|17|TRBJ2-3
CASSAQSRPKPTDTQYF
>TRBV11-1|16|TRBJ1-1
CASSFPSGGADTEAFF
>TRBV10-1|14|TRBJ1-1
CAVTGRGHGTEAFF
>TRBV30|13|TRBJ1-2
CAWSVKANYGYTF
>TRBV20-1|13|TRBJ2-1
CSASGTSINEQFF
>TRBV19|14|TRBJ1-6
CASNDQGGGSPLHF